These 25 T cell receptor beta chains came from one sample sequenced in a study of blood T cell repertoires in COVID-19. Sequenced by immunoSEQ multiplex PCR; TCRdb stores in-frame clones only, minus some. The data hold some 160,000 clones, with approximately 80% observed a single time. The specimen was PBMCs or T cells enriched from blood (not recorded which). These receptors came from a woman between 45 and 65 years old who had recovered from COVID-19.

The chain is built from TRBV6-5 and TRBJ2-7; the match to TRBD1 covers 8 bases. CDR1 is MNHEY, CDR2 SVGAGI, per germline. The CDR3 has 13 amino acids. The junction had 5 bases not matched to a gene; V was cut back by 5 bases and J by 5 bases. CDR3 protein: CASSRQGKDEQYF. CDR3 nucleotides: TGTGCCAGCAGTCGACAGGGGAAGGACGAGCAGTACTTC.

The chain carries TRBV4-1 and TRBJ1-4; the D is unclear. Germline-derived CDR1 and CDR2 are MGHRA and YSYEKL. Trimming took 0 bases from V and 12 from J, leaving 11 bases between them. This CDR3 has 13 amino acids. The DNA for the CDR3 is TGCGCCAGCAGCCAAGACGAGAGAGTCCAACTGTTTTTT. The encoded protein is CASSQDERVQLFF.

This chain uses TRBV10-3 with TRBJ1-1, with 10 positions matching TRBD1. CDR1 ENHRY and CDR2 SYGVKD come from the germline V gene. The length of the CDR3 is 19 residues. Trimming at V came to 0 bases and at J to 0 bases, leaving 10 bases not matched to a gene. CDR3 amino acids: CAISESKGTGAYMNTEAFF. In nucleotides, the CDR3 is TGTGCCATCAGTGAGTCGAAAGGGACAGGGGCCTATATGAACACTGAAGCTTTCTTT.

The V call is TRBV6-5, the J call TRBJ1-6, with TRBD1 matching over 9 bases. Germline trimming cut 0 bases from V and 7 bases from J; bases unmatched to any gene: 4. This CDR3 comprises 16 residues. Germline values: CDR1 MNHEY, CDR2 SVGAGI. The CDR3 sequence is CASSYSIGTGNSPLHF. Here the CDR3 DNA reads TGTGCCAGCAGTTACTCGATAGGGACAGGGAATTCACCCCTCCACTTT.

The gene calls are TRBV19 and TRBJ2-5, with 7 bases matching TRBD1. The germline CDR1 and CDR2 sequences are LNHDA and SQIVND (reference sequence). The CDR3 length is 13 residues. V was clipped by 4 bases and J by 5 bases; unmatched bases: 4. CDR3 amino acids: CASSTGGMETQYF. Written as DNA, the CDR3 is TGTGCCAGTAGTACAGGGGGTATGGAGACCCAGTACTTC.

The chain carries TRBV21-1 and TRBJ2-7; the table's D call, TRBD2, has no DNA check behind it. TRBV21-1 is recorded as a pseudogene. This CDR3 spans 17 amino acids. CDR3 nucleotides: TGTGCCAGCAGCAAGATCTCACAACCTAGGAGCTCCTACGAGCAGTACTTC. Its translation is CASSKISQPRSSYEQYF.

This chain joins TRBV2 and TRBJ1-5; possible D gene TRBD1, 5 bases. This CDR3 is 15 amino acids long. CDR1 is SNHLY and CDR2 is FYNNEI in the germline V gene. Trimming stripped 3 bases from V and 2 bases from J, with 11 bases between. The CDR3 loop is CASSDREGGNQPQHF. The CDR3 DNA sequence: TGTGCCAGCAGTGACAGGGAAGGTGGCAATCAGCCCCAGCATTTT.

The rearrangement joins TRBV27 to TRBJ2-7; 7 positions agree with TRBD1. CDR1 is MNHEY, CDR2 SMNVEV, per germline (reference sequence). The V gene end was trimmed by 3 bases and the J gene end by 3 bases; junction bases not matched to a gene: 2. This CDR3 region has 13 residues. DNA for the CDR3: TGTGCCAGCAGTTTCGGGACAGTCTACGAGCAGTACTTC. Its translation is CASSFGTVYEQYF.

The chain recombines TRBV18 with TRBJ2-3; TRBD2 is a possible D gene (6 bases). This CDR3 has 15 residues. The V and J ends lost 1 base and 3 bases respectively, with 11 bases between them. Germline loops: CDR1 KGHSH, CDR2 LQKENI. CDR3 in DNA: TGTGCCAGCTCACCACTAGCGGACCTTACAGATACGCAGTATTTT. Translated: CASSPLADLTDTQYF. The full variable domain, rest sourced from reference TRBV18 and TRBJ2-3, is NAGVMQNPRHLVRRRGQEARLRCSPMKGHSHVYWYRQLPEEGLKFMVYLQKENIIDESGMPKERFSAEFPKEGPSILRIQQVVRGDSAAYFCASSPLADLTDTQYFGPGTRLTVL.

V is TRBV27 and J is TRBJ1-2, with D maybe TRBD1 (6 bases). CDR3 size: 13 residues. V shed 6 bases and J shed 6 bases, with 14 bases lying between them. Germline CDR1 reads MNHEY; CDR2 reads SMNVEV (reference sequence). CDR3 nucleotides: TGTGCCAGCAGACCCAGGGGTGCCGATGGCTACACCTTC. Amino acid sequence: CASRPRGADGYTF.

V usage is TRBV18 and J usage is TRBJ1-2, with 7 bases identical to TRBD1. V was clipped by 2 bases and J by 0 bases; unmatched bases: 15. The CDR3 covers 19 residues. The germline gives CDR1 KGHSH, CDR2 LQKENI. In DNA form, the CDR3 reads TGTGCCAGCTCACCAACTGGTACTGGAAGCAGGGGGACTAACTATGGCTACACCTTC. Translation: CASSPTGTGSRGTNYGYTF.

The chain recombines TRBV27 with TRBJ2-3; maybe TRBD1 (5 bases). Germline CDR1 reads MNHEY; CDR2 reads SMNVEV (reference sequence). V was trimmed by 0 bases and J by 0 bases, leaving 10 bases between them. The CDR3 extends over 16 amino acids. CDR3 amino acids: CASSLSVRGSTDTQYF. The CDR3 DNA is TGTGCCAGCAGTTTATCGGTAAGGGGTAGCACAGATACGCAGTATTTT.

The chain carries TRBV14 and TRBJ2-7; TRBD2 matches at 10 bases. Trimming cost V 3 bases and J 3 bases; bases outside gene matches: 8. This CDR3 is built from 16 residues. Germline CDR1 reads SGHDN; CDR2 reads FVKESK. CDR3 in amino acids: CASSHYSGGVIYEQYF. CDR3 DNA sequence: TGTGCCAGCAGCCACTACAGCGGGGGGGTTATCTACGAGCAGTACTTC.

V gene TRBV19 combines with J gene TRBJ1-4; D is uncertain. This CDR3 has 16 amino acids. V was clipped by 7 bases and J by 4 bases, with 19 bases between them. Germline assignment: CDR1 LNHDA and CDR2 SQIVND (reference sequence). The CDR3 region has the DNA TGTGCCAGTATGGACGGAGGCGTCGGGGATAATGAAAAACTGTTTTTT. Amino acid sequence: CASMDGGVGDNEKLFF.

The chain recombines TRBV5-1 with TRBJ2-3; the match to TRBD2 covers 10 bases. This CDR3 region has 16 residues. Trimming took 0 bases from V and 1 from J; bases not matched to a gene: 2. Germline CDR1 and CDR2: SGHRS and YFSETQ. Here the CDR3 reads CASSLGGTSGTDTQYF. In nucleotides, the CDR3 is TGCGCCAGCAGCTTGGGAGGGACTAGCGGCACAGATACGCAGTATTTT.

V and J are TRBV19 and TRBJ2-2, with TRBD1 matching 8 bases. Germline V gives CDR1 LNHDA, CDR2 SQIVND (reference sequence). V lost 7 bases, J lost 1 base, and 5 bases stayed unmatched. The CDR3 is made up of 15 amino acids. CDR3 bases: TGTGCCAGTATCCGGACAGGGCGGAACACCGGGGAGCTGTTTTTT. Protein product: CASIRTGRNTGELFF. Using reference TRBV19 and TRBJ2-2 for the parts outside the CDR3, the full variable domain is DGGITQSPKYLFRKEGQNVTLSCEQNLNHDAMYWYRQDPGQGLRLIYYSQIVNDFQKGDIAEGYSVSREKKESFPLTVTSAQKNPTAFYLCASIRTGRNTGELFFGEGSRLTVL.

The genes are TRBV7-3 and TRBJ2-2; D possibly corresponds to TRBD2 (5 bases). This CDR3 comprises 13 residues. Trimming removed 4 bases from V and 8 bases from J, with 11 bases in between. Germline CDR1 SGHTA, CDR2 FQGTGA. The CDR3: CASSSRVRGELFF. The CDR3 bases are TGTGCCAGCAGCTCGCGGGTCCGTGGGGAGCTGTTTTTT. Drawing the rest from reference TRBV7-3 and TRBJ2-2, the complete variable domain is GAGVSQTPSNKVTEKGKYVELRCDPISGHTALYWYRQSLGQGPEFLIYFQGTGAADDSGLPNDRFFAVRPEGSVSTLKIQRTERGDSAVYLCASSSRVRGELFFGEGSRLTVL.

This chain joins TRBV7-9 and TRBJ2-7; no clear D gene. Looked up from germline, CDR1 is SEHNR and CDR2 is FQNEAQ (reference sequence). The V end was cut by 5 bases, the J end by 3 bases, with 8 bases between. CDR3 length equals 12 residues. CDR3 nucleotides: TGTGCCAGCAGCCCGGGTCTCTACGAGCAGTACTTC. This codes for CASSPGLYEQYF.

This chain joins TRBV2 and TRBJ2-5; D is perhaps TRBD1 (7 bases). The CDR3 is made up of 12 amino acids. Germline lookup yields CDR1 SNHLY and CDR2 FYNNEI. The ends were cut back, 11 bases at V and 4 bases at J, with 14 bases in the middle. DNA of the CDR3: TGTGCCGGTAACAGGGGAGGAGAGACCCAGTACTTC. Its translation: CAGNRGGETQYF.

As to this clone: The same CDR3 also results from other DNA sequences found in this sample. The V call is TRBV7-2, the J call TRBJ1-5; tentatively, D is TRBD1 (6 bases). The CDR3 loop spans 15 amino acids. The V gene's germline CDR1 is SGHTA and CDR2 FQGNSA. Trimming stripped 1 base from V and 2 bases from J, with 9 bases between. CDR3 bases: TGTGCCAGCAGCTTAGAGGGGGTTGGCAATCAGCCCCAGCATTTT. Amino acids: CASSLEGVGNQPQHF.

The genes are TRBV6-5 and TRBJ2-7, with 11 bases identical to TRBD1. Trimming removed 5 bases from V and 7 bases from J; junction bases left unmatched: 10. The CDR3 extends over 15 amino acids. CDR1 is MNHEY, CDR2 SVGAGI, per germline. CDR3 sequence (DNA): TGTGCCAGCAGTCCACGCCGGGACAGGGGGGTTGAGCAGTACTTC. Protein product: CASSPRRDRGVEQYF.

The V and J genes are TRBV19 and TRBJ2-1; TRBD2 is a possible D gene (6 bases). The germline CDR1 and CDR2 sequences are LNHDA and SQIVND (reference sequence). The CDR3 is 15 amino acids. V was pared by 5 bases and J by 6 bases, with 17 bases between. This chain's CDR3 is CASSLPGGVGNEQFF. For the CDR3, the DNA is TGTGCCAGTAGTCTACCCGGGGGTGTAGGCAATGAGCAGTTCTTC.

The chain uses TRBV7-9 and TRBJ1-4; maybe TRBD1 (6 bases). Germline CDR1 SEHNR, CDR2 FQNEAQ (reference sequence). The CDR3 loop spans 14 amino acids. V was clipped by 5 bases and J by 4 bases, with 11 bases between them. CDR3 in amino acids: CASSPDSLNEKLFF. CDR3 bases: TGTGCCAGCAGCCCGGACAGCCTTAATGAAAAACTGTTTTTT. The full variable domain, in which reference TRBV7-9 and TRBJ1-4 provide the parts outside the CDR3, is DTGVSQNPRHKITKRGQNVTFRCDPISEHNRLYWYRQTLGQGPEFLTYFQNEAQLEKSRLLSDRFSAERPKGSFSTLEIQRTEQGDSAMYLCASSPDSLNEKLFFGSGTQLSVL.

This clone was counted once. V usage is TRBV7-9 and J usage is TRBJ1-1; the D is unclear. CDR3 length: 11 residues. Germline assignment: CDR1 SEHNR and CDR2 FQNEAQ (reference sequence). The CDR3 loop reads CGYQVGGEAFF. Here the CDR3 DNA reads TGTGGGTACCAAGTTGGCGGTGAAGCTTTCTTT.

The rearrangement uses TRBV7-9 and TRBJ2-4, with D perhaps matching TRBD1 (6 bases). The V and J ends lost 5 bases and 1 base respectively, with 12 bases between them. Germline V CDR1 and CDR2: SEHNR, FQNEAQ (reference sequence). The CDR3 spans 15 residues. This CDR3 is CASSQQGNAKNIQYF. The DNA of the CDR3 is TGTGCCAGCAGCCAACAGGGAAACGCCAAAAACATTCAGTACTTC.